This T cell receptor beta chain was observed in a study of blood T cells in healthy people across ages. Study-level results: No conclusive comparison of naive versus antigen-experienced cells was possible with unsorted PBMCs.

This clonotype has just one count. Its antigen is currently unknown. It was with a sample-barcoded 5' primer and a J-beta primer mix that a second PCR of about 7 to 12 cycles was run. Every individual sample yielded 2.5 million or more paired-end reads (each containing CDR3). TCRdb recomputed calls from the 5' RACE reads with MiXCR, one row per CDR3 protein. The sample lists approximately 800,000 distinct CDR3 sequences; 46% were seen once. The CDR3 consists of 15 residues. Germline V gene sequence: CDR1 MGHRA, CDR2 YSYEKL. V dropped 0 bases and J dropped 6 bases, with 12 bases sitting between them. This rearrangement joins TRBV4-1 to TRBJ1-5, with a possible D match to TRBD1 (6 bases). This TCR derives from an elderly man in good health. Sequencing was carried out using blood. CDR3 region: CASSQDGQGSQPQHF. The CDR3 nucleotides are TGCGCCAGCAGCCAAGACGGGCAGGGGAGTCAGCCCCAGCATTTT.